What follows is one T cell receptor beta chain and its context. Its cognate antigen is unknown. Treatment noted: roughly 10-day PBMC culture with coronavirus spike peptide pools or control peptides (ViraFEST assay). The source of the sample is a study of vaccination and CD4 T cells after COVID-19. Cultured CD4+ T cell DNA was sequenced using the Oncomine TCR Beta short-read assay. MiXCR, applied by TCRdb to the PCR reads, yields one record per CDR3 protein. The data show some 19,000 distinct CDR3 sequences, under 80% seen once. The CDR3 runs to 14 residues. The V gene lost 6 bases and the J gene lost 3 bases, with 17 bases spanning the gap. CDR1 and CDR2 (germline): DFQATT, SNEGSKA (reference sequence).

The sequencing here drew on CD4+ T cells from blood, cultured in vitro, taken before SARS-CoV-2 vaccination. This TCR was sampled from a human donor who received a COVID-19 vaccine. The chain couples TRBV20-1 to TRBJ1-2; no clear D. CDR3 nucleotides: TGCAGTGCCCCCCAGGTACCGGCGCACTATGGCTACACCTTC. Translation gives CSAPQVPAHYGYTF.